These 5 T cell receptor beta chains were all obtained from the same sample, sequenced in a study of regulatory T cells in long-lasting Graves disease. To make TCR beta libraries, researchers used iRepertoire HTBI primers and Arm-PCR of CDR3 regions. TCRdb reanalysed the multiplex PCR reads using MiXCR and keeps one entry per CDR3 protein. The profile shows about 320,000 distinct CDR3 sequences, under 20% of them singletons. The sample's time point: newly diagnosed GD, antithyroid drugs for less than 3 months. From RNA extracted from PBMCs, the TCR library was made. The sequencing here drew on peripheral blood mononuclear cells (PBMCs), taken at new diagnosis, from a patient treated with antithyroid drugs. These receptors were obtained from a female donor with Graves disease.

The chain uses TRBV11-1 and TRBJ2-5; D remains ambiguous. In germline, CDR1 is SGHAT, CDR2 FQDESV (reference sequence). This CDR3 region has 14 residues. V was clipped by 4 bases and J by 3 bases, with 12 bases between them. The chain's CDR3 is CASSSHGRKETQYF. The CDR3 coding sequence is TGTGCCAGCAGCTCCCATGGGCGTAAAGAGACCCAGTACTTC. The entire variable domain, with the rest obtained from reference TRBV11-1 and TRBJ2-5, is as follows: EAEVAQSPRYKITEKSQAVAFWCDPISGHATLYWYRQILGQGPELLVQFQDESVVDDSQLPKDRFSAERLKGVDSTLKIQPAELGDSAMYLCASSSHGRKETQYFGPGTRLLVL.

This clonotype came up many times. The gene calls are TRBV12-3 or TRBV12-4 and TRBJ2-3; possible D gene TRBD2, 5 bases. CDR3 length: 15 residues. V lost 5 bases to trimming and J lost 2 bases, with 14 bases between them. The CDR3 spells CASSARLTDTDTQYF. Written as DNA, the CDR3 is TGTGCCAGCAGTGCCCGACTAACGGACACAGATACGCAGTATTTT.

In this sample, this clonotype turned up many times. The chain links TRBV18 to TRBJ1-1; no reliable D call. This CDR3 region has 14 residues. Germline CDR1 and CDR2: KGHSH and LQKENI. Between the trimmed V and J ends, which lost 5 bases and 3 bases, there was a span of 13 bases. CDR3: CASSSSGHYTEAFF. The DNA for the CDR3 is TGTGCCAGCTCATCTTCTGGGCACTACACTGAAGCTTTCTTT.

A word on this clonotype: A read error may be the cause here, since a much bigger clone is one base away. The rearrangement joins TRBV6-9 to TRBJ2-2; unclear D gene. The CDR3 has 15 residues. Trimming took off 4 bases at V and 3 bases at J, with 12 bases between the two ends. Germline V CDR1 and CDR2: MNHGY, SVAAGI. The DNA for the CDR3 is TGTGCCAGCAGTTCCCGTATCGTGGACACCGGGGAGCTGTTTTTT. It codes for CASSSRIVDTGELFF.

In its sample, this clonotype was seen many times. V and J are TRBV28 and TRBJ1-5; no definite D call. Trimming removed 5 bases at V and 3 bases at J, with 11 bases between. Germline V gene lookup returns CDR1 MDHEN and CDR2 SYDVKM. The CDR3 contains 14 residues. CDR3 coding DNA: TGTGCCAGCAGTCGGACCACCGCCAATCAGCCCCAGCATTTT. Translating it yields CASSRTTANQPQHF.